Listed here is a single TCR beta chain. Its antigen remains unidentified. No per-base quality is available; no much larger clone lies one base away. The library was made by the immunoSEQ multiplex PCR assay. For most patients, genomic DNA was isolated with the Qiagen DNeasy Blood and Tissue Kit and sent frozen to Adaptive Biotechnologies for TCR sequencing. For most patients, genomic DNA was subjected to high-throughput TCR-beta CDR3 sequencing by Adaptive Biotechnologies. Per the source publication's procedure: Adaptive's ImmunoSEQ software was the source of the TCR sequencing data for 15 to 20 patients, while three other patients were processed with MiXCR and VDJtools. To correct CD4 versus CD8 sorting errors, sequences present in both subsets at a frequency ratio below 5:1 were removed. CDR3 nucleotide sequences shared by donor and recipient were removed because the origin of these sequences could not be assigned. To be classed as alloreactive, a clone needed at least 2-fold expansion over unstimulated cells and a minimum CFSE-low frequency of 0.002% (template counts) or 0.001% (read counts). Mappable clones were those detected in sequenced pre-transplant spleen, lymph node, or MLR CFSE-low populations of the donor or recipient. Cumulative frequency of alloreactive clones was calculated as a percentage of all sequences weighted by copy number. Imported from immuneACCESS, the table was reduced by TCRdb to in-frame sequences with V and J called. These copies leave out some clones; in studies compared against another copy, an unresolved V gene accounts for under half, and the cause of the remainder is not known. D and trimming were read from the DNA, whereas the V and J calls and clone size are those reported in that table. Counted in this sample were 84,000 or so clones; around 93% of them appeared once. Less than 1.5% of the sample is in the top ten clones.

In the paper's terms, the time point label means: cells obtained before transplantation from donor or recipient. CD3+CD4+ and CD3+CD8+ populations were FACS-sorted from unstimulated pre-transplant donor and recipient cells taken from spleen or lymph nodes. The data are from a study of graft-versus-host responses after intestinal transplantation (dated by TCRdb to the early 2020s). In the study overall: The transplants that recipients received were multivisceral, liver-intestinal, or isolated intestinal. Every recipient was given anti-thymocyte globulin induction, then maintenance tacrolimus and steroids for about 3 years. After intestinal transplantation, graft-versus-host and host-versus-graft alloreactive T cell clones in the graft, circulation and bone marrow were tracked using bulk TCR-beta CDR3 sequencing. To identify alloreactive clones, pre-transplant mixed lymphocyte reaction products were sequenced and compared with unstimulated pre-transplant donor and recipient T cells. The cohort enrolled about two dozen intestinal transplant recipients, one of whom was a retransplant, and 3 patients without pretransplant specimens were excluded. Donor T cell macrochimerism was defined as a peak of at least 4% donor T cells among recipient peripheral blood mononuclear cells. Samples from a few later patients were sequenced in-house on an Illumina MiSeq with MiXCR processing rather than by the commercial service.

CDR1 and CDR2 (SGHAT, FQNNGV) derive from the germline V gene. The V and J ends are trimmed by 2 bases and 6 bases, leaving 17 bases between them. Including cysteine and phenylalanine, the CDR3 has 16 amino acids. The only DNA kept is the CDR3, 48 bases in frame from the first base. On the study overall, not on this receptor specifically: Early after transplant, declines in HvG clones were associated with peak levels of circulating GvH clones. In the allografts of patients with donor T cell macrochimerism, GvH to HvG T cell clonal ratios were high. Conclusions were limited by the relatively low number and heterogeneity of intestinal transplant patients. GvH clones turned up in recipient bone marrow, with some appearing earlier in ileal mucosa or blood, a pattern consistent with an intestinal mucosal origin.

Here the sequenced sample was unstimulated CD8+ T cells sorted from spleen or lymph node cells, taken before transplant. Recombination linked TRBV11-2 to TRBJ2-4, with the D gene too uncertain to name. The sequence was obtained from a human donor who was the organ donor for an intestinal transplant. The bases read TGTGCCAGCAGCTTAATTCTAACGAGTCCTACAAACATTCAGTACTTC. The translation is CASSLILTSPTNIQYF.